These 30 T cell receptor beta chains share one sample of origin, sequenced in a study of vaccination and CD4 T cells after COVID-19. Treatment defined: roughly 11-day PBMC culture with coronavirus spike peptide pools or control peptides (ViraFEST assay). Sequenced with the Oncomine TCR Beta short-read assay was DNA taken from cultured CD4+ T cells. TCRdb re-derived calls from the PCR reads in MiXCR, one entry per CDR3 protein. The repertoire consists of 10,000 to 13,000 distinct CDR3 sequences, with almost 65% occurring once and the leading ten covering roughly 35%. These receptors' targets are unknown. Sequenced input: CD4+ T cells from blood, cultured in vitro. Receptors were obtained from a human donor who had recovered from COVID-19.

This clonotype was seen more than once but under ten times. The chain recombines TRBV6-1 with TRBJ2-5; D may be TRBD1 or TRBD2 (5 bases each). This CDR3 is 14 amino acids long. Trimming took 0 bases from V and 4 from J, leaving 9 bases between them. CDR1 and CDR2 from the germline V gene are MNHNS and SASEGT. CDR3 bases: TGTGCCAGCAGTGAAGCTAGGGACCGAGAGACCCAGTACTTC. As protein: CASSEARDRETQYF.

The chain employs TRBV7-9 and TRBJ1-5; tentatively, D is TRBD1 (5 bases). The germline gives CDR1 SEHNR, CDR2 FQNEAQ (reference sequence). Trimming shortened V by 5 bases and J by 7 bases, and 15 bases separated the two germline ends. This CDR3 region has 14 residues. As DNA, the CDR3 is TGTGCCAGCAGCCCCGACAGAACAACCCAGCCCCAGCATTTT. Translation: CASSPDRTTQPQHF.

Concerning this clonotype itself: A junction boundary mismatches the germline segment, possibly from a read error. The CDR3: CASSSGFGTEAFF. In DNA form, the CDR3 reads TGTGCTAGCAGCTCAGGGTTCGGCACTGAAGCTTTCTTT. The chain carries TRBV7-7 and TRBJ1-1, with D tentatively TRBD1 (5 bases). Germline-derived CDR1 and CDR2 are SSHAT and FNYEAQ (reference sequence). The CDR3 has 13 residues.

With regard to this clonotype: The germline gene is not matched at one end of the junction; a read error may be the cause. This chain links TRBV7-6 with TRBJ2-5; no definite D call. Germline V CDR1 and CDR2: SGHVS, FNYEAQ. The CDR3 contains 13 residues. CDR3 DNA sequence: TGTGCTAGCAGCTCCGGCAACCAAGAGACCCAGTACTTC. Translation gives CASSSGNQETQYF.

This clonotype was picked up a small number of times. This chain's CDR3 is CASSEGTSPYNEQFF. CDR3 nucleotides: TGTGCCAGCAGTGAAGGAACTAGCCCTTACAATGAGCAGTTCTTC. This rearrangement joins TRBV2 to TRBJ2-1, with a tentative D call TRBD2 (6 bases). The germline V and J ends were trimmed by 1 base and 4 bases, with 11 bases remaining between them. In germline, CDR1 is SNHLY, CDR2 FYNNEI. The CDR3 consists of 15 residues.

The rearrangement joins TRBV5-1 to TRBJ2-5, with TRBD1 matching over 10 bases. The CDR3 spans 15 residues. V lost 0 bases and J lost 5; bases outside the gene matches: 4. Germline loops: CDR1 SGHRS, CDR2 YFSETQ. DNA of the CDR3: TGCGCCAGCAGCTTGGGACAGGGGGCGTTGGAGACCCAGTACTTC. Its protein product is CASSLGQGALETQYF.

The V and J genes are TRBV6-5 and TRBJ2-1; possibly TRBD1 for D (6 bases). Germline CDR1 and CDR2: MNHEY and SVGAGI. V was shortened by 4 bases and J by 6 bases, with 19 bases between the two germline ends. The CDR3 totals 16 residues. The CDR3 region has the DNA TGTGCCAGCAGTTCCTCGTGGACAGCCGCTTTCAATGAGCAGTTCTTC. It yields the protein CASSSSWTAAFNEQFF.

J is TRBJ1-2 and V is TRBV6-1; D ambiguous. Germline assignment: CDR1 MNHNS and CDR2 SASEGT. The CDR3 sequence is 13 residues long. V was shortened by 4 bases and J by 8 bases, with 14 bases between the two germline ends. The DNA of the CDR3 is TGTGCCAGCAGTGTACCCGGGCCCCAAGGCTACACCTTC. It is translated as CASSVPGPQGYTF.

The J gene is TRBJ2-5, the V gene TRBV6-1; D tentatively reads TRBD1 or TRBD2 (6 bases each). The CDR3 loop spans 15 amino acids. Per germline, CDR1 MNHNS and CDR2 SASEGT. The V and J ends lost 5 bases and 5 bases respectively, with 18 bases between them. In nucleotides, the CDR3 is TGTGCCAGCAGTCCACCAAGGGGGGCGTGGGAGACCCAGTACTTC. Translated: CASSPPRGAWETQYF.

In this sample, this clonotype turned up a few times. The chain uses TRBV6-1 and TRBJ1-1; tentatively, D is TRBD1 (6 bases). Germline lookup yields CDR1 MNHNS and CDR2 SASEGT. The CDR3 has 14 amino acids. V was pared by 8 bases and J by 3 bases, with 16 bases between. The CDR3 spells CASAVEQGYTEAFF. CDR3 DNA: TGTGCCAGCGCAGTGGAGCAGGGGTACACTGAAGCTTTCTTT.

The chain links TRBV6-1 to TRBJ1-2; tentative D call: TRBD1 (5 bases). Germline CDR1 is MNHNS and CDR2 is SASEGT. This CDR3 has 12 residues. Trimming pared 8 bases from V and 8 bases from J, leaving 15 bases between. In nucleotides, the CDR3 is TGTGCCAGCGAGAGTCCAGGGAGCGGCTACACCTTC. Amino acids: CASESPGSGYTF.

This chain links TRBV7-6 with TRBJ2-3; TRBD2 is a possible D gene (7 bases). The CDR3 runs 16 residues. Germline lookup yields CDR1 SGHVS and CDR2 FNYEAQ. Trimming shortened V by 5 bases and J by 2 bases, and 17 bases separated the two germline ends. The CDR3 loop is CASSPRRGGLTDTQYF. Here the CDR3 DNA reads TGTGCCAGCAGCCCCCGGAGGGGGGGGCTCACAGATACGCAGTATTTT.

V is TRBV6-5 and J is TRBJ2-3; D possibly corresponds to TRBD1 (6 bases). The CDR3 is 14 residues long. Looked up from germline, CDR1 is MNHEY and CDR2 is SVGAGI. The V end was cut by 2 bases, the J end by 0 bases, with 6 bases between. CDR3 sequence reads: CASSYGGSTDTQYF. The CDR3 DNA is TGTGCCAGCAGTTACGGGGGCAGCACAGATACGCAGTATTTT.

The chain carries TRBV7-8 and TRBJ1-1; possible D gene TRBD1, 6 bases. Per germline, CDR1 SGHVS and CDR2 FQNEAQ. Trimming shortened V by 5 bases and J by 2 bases, and 15 bases separated the two germline ends. There are 15 residues in the CDR3. As DNA, the CDR3 is TGTGCCAGCAGCCCTCAACAGGGCCTTAACACTGAAGCTTTCTTT. This sequence encodes CASSPQQGLNTEAFF.

The chain is built from TRBV2 and TRBJ2-2; 7 positions agree with TRBD1. Germline values: CDR1 SNHLY, CDR2 FYNNEI. Losses at the gene ends were 6 bases for V and 4 bases for J; bases not matched to a gene: 2. The CDR3 covers 13 residues. The CDR3 reads CASRRQGTGELFF. Here the CDR3 DNA reads TGTGCCAGCAGGCGACAGGGCACCGGGGAGCTGTTTTTT. Full variable domain (rest looked up from reference TRBV2 and TRBJ2-2): EPEVTQTPSHQVTQMGQEVILRCVPISNHLYFYWYRQILGQKVEFLVSFYNNEISEKSEIFDDQFSVERPDGSNFTLKIRSTKLEDSAMYFCASRRQGTGELFFGEGSRLTVL.

The chain is built from TRBV20-1 and TRBJ2-1; D call uncertain. There are 11 residues in the CDR3. V was pared by 0 bases and J by 9 bases, with 6 bases between. Germline V lookup: CDR1 DFQATT, CDR2 SNEGSKA (reference sequence). The DNA for the CDR3 is TGCAGTGCTAGAGATTACCCTGAGCAGTTCTTC. This sequence encodes CSARDYPEQFF.

The chain is built from TRBV20-1 and TRBJ2-5; 9 bases align to TRBD2. CDR1 is DFQATT and CDR2 is SNEGSKA in the germline V gene (reference sequence). V trimming: 6 bases; J trimming: 4 bases; junction bases outside the gene matches: 6. The length of the CDR3 is 13 residues. CDR3 region: CSAAAGGRETQYF. CDR3 DNA sequence: TGCAGTGCAGCAGCGGGAGGCAGAGAGACCCAGTACTTC.

This clonotype appeared a few times. The chain joins TRBV24-1 to TRBJ1-1; 8 bases are shared with TRBD1. Germline trimming cut 2 bases from V and 6 bases from J; bases unmatched to any gene: 16. The CDR3 covers 18 residues. CDR1 and CDR2 (germline): KGHDR, SFDVKD. The CDR3: CATSDSAGGRFSAAEAFF. CDR3 coding DNA: TGTGCCACCAGTGATTCGGCAGGGGGCAGGTTTAGCGCCGCTGAAGCTTTCTTT.

The V call is TRBV30, the J call TRBJ1-6; TRBD1 might be the D (5 bases). Trimming pared 0 bases from V and 0 bases from J, leaving 12 bases between. CDR3 length: 17 residues. Germline CDR1 reads GTSNPN; CDR2 reads SVGIG (reference sequence). The CDR3: CAWSVGTASSYNSPLHF. The CDR3 nucleotides are TGTGCCTGGAGTGTCGGGACCGCTAGCTCCTATAATTCACCCCTCCACTTT.

The gene calls are TRBV19 and TRBJ1-2, with TRBD1 identical over 8 bases. The CDR3 is 14 residues long. The V gene's germline CDR1 is LNHDA and CDR2 SQIVND (reference sequence). V lost 3 bases to trimming and J lost 5 bases; unmatched junction nucleotides: 5. Written as DNA, the CDR3 is TGTGCCAGTAGTATCGGCGGGACAGGATATGGCTACACCTTC. Residues: CASSIGGTGYGYTF.

This chain links TRBV5-4 with TRBJ2-1; 10 positions agree with TRBD2. Per the germline V gene, CDR1 is SGHNT and CDR2 is YYREEE (reference sequence). Trimming cost V 3 bases and J 2 bases; bases outside gene matches: 5. The CDR3 totals 16 residues. In DNA form, the CDR3 reads TGTGCCAGCAGCTCTTCAGCGGGAGGGCCCTACAATGAGCAGTTCTTC. Translated: CASSSSAGGPYNEQFF.

The chain employs TRBV20-1 and TRBJ1-5; D is possibly TRBD1 (5 bases). Germline lookup yields CDR1 DFQATT and CDR2 SNEGSKA (reference sequence). The CDR3 covers 15 residues. Trimming stripped 1 base from V and 0 bases from J, with 10 bases between. The CDR3 bases are TGCAGTGCTAGAGTCGCAGGGTATAGCAATCAGCCCCAGCATTTT. This sequence encodes CSARVAGYSNQPQHF.

The CDR3 nucleotides read TGTGCCAGCAGCGGACTAGCGGGAGGCACAGATACGCAGTATTTT. The encoded protein is CASSGLAGGTDTQYF. V gene TRBV2 combines with J gene TRBJ2-3; TRBD2 matches at 13 bases. The J segment lost 1 base and the V segment lost 6 bases, leaving 1 base of the junction unmatched. This CDR3 spans 15 amino acids. Germline assignment: CDR1 SNHLY and CDR2 FYNNEI.

In regard to this clonotype: The conserved final phenylalanine or tryptophan is absent from the CDR3, which likely points to a read error. J is TRBJ2-6 and V is TRBV2; D is undetermined. Germline CDR1 reads SNHLY; CDR2 reads FYNNEI. V dropped 7 bases and J dropped 2 bases, with 9 bases sitting between them. The CDR3 contains 14 residues. The CDR3 DNA sequence: TGTGCCAGCAATCCCGAGGCTGGGGCCAACGTCCTGACTCTC. It specifies CASNPEAGANVLTL.

This clonotype was seen only a few times. V usage is TRBV20-1 and J usage is TRBJ1-2; D call uncertain. The CDR3 spans 12 residues. The V end was cut by 6 bases, the J end by 0 bases, with 8 bases between. Germline CDR1 is DFQATT and CDR2 is SNEGSKA (reference sequence). Written as DNA, the CDR3 is TGCAGTGCCCCCGTATCTAACTATGGCTACACCTTC. Its translation: CSAPVSNYGYTF.

A few counts support this clonotype. The rearrangement links TRBV21-1 to TRBJ1-1; the D call of TRBD1 is as the table states it, not checked on the DNA. TRBV21-1 has pseudogene status. The CDR3 is 14 amino acids. The CDR3 here is CASSNVGARTEAFF. CDR3 bases: TGTGCCAGCAGCAATGTGGGGGCGAGGACTGAAGCTTTCTTT.

The chain carries TRBV2 and TRBJ1-2; tentatively, D is TRBD1 (5 bases). Trimming stripped 7 bases from V and 8 bases from J, with 17 bases between. The CDR3 covers 13 residues. Germline V lookup: CDR1 SNHLY, CDR2 FYNNEI. CDR3 bases: TGTGCCAGCAAGGATACGGGGGTGTGGGGCTACACCTTC. Its protein is CASKDTGVWGYTF.

This clonotype was seen only a few times. This sequence joins TRBV6-1 and TRBJ2-7; 10 positions agree with TRBD2. V lost 5 bases, J lost 3 bases, and 10 bases stayed unmatched. CDR1 and CDR2 from the germline V gene are MNHNS and SASEGT. This CDR3 region has 16 residues. The CDR3 DNA sequence: TGTGCCAGCAGTAGCCCAGCTAGCGGGGGCATCTACGAGCAGTACTTC. Amino acid sequence: CASSSPASGGIYEQYF.

CDR3 bases: TGTGCCAGCAGTGAAGGGCGGGGGACTGAAGCTTTCTTT. Protein: CASSEGRGTEAFF. The chain is built from TRBV6-4 and TRBJ1-1, with a weak D call TRBD1 (5 bases). This CDR3 has 13 amino acids. With 3 bases removed from V and 5 bases from J, the gap between germline ends came to 10 bases. CDR1 is MRHNA and CDR2 is SNTAGT in the germline V gene.

The CDR3 sequence: CASRLASLANYGYTF. The CDR3 DNA reads as TGTGCCAGCAGGCTTGCTAGCCTAGCTAACTATGGCTACACCTTC. The rearrangement joins TRBV3-1 to TRBJ1-2; unclear D gene. Trimming removed 6 bases at V and 0 bases at J, with 14 bases between. The V gene's germline CDR1 is LGHDT and CDR2 YNNKEL (reference sequence). The length of the CDR3 is 15 residues.